Listed below are T cell receptor beta chains from one sample, sequenced in a study of cytomegalovirus exposure and HLA in healthy donors. Data came from immunoSEQ multiplex PCR; TCRdb stores just in-frame clones and leaves some out. The table shows about 330,000 clones, with 87% occurring only once. What was sequenced was PBMCs. These TCRs come from a woman aged 25 to 39 in good health and CMV-seropositive. CDR3s leave out the opening cysteine and the closing phenylalanine or tryptophan. The order of the fields is J gene, V gene, CDR3 protein.

>TRBJ2-7|TRBV4-3
ASSQGWQGGYEQY
>TRBJ2-5|TRBV9
ASSDSGIQETQY
>TRBJ2-5|TRBV5-1
ASSLTSEGTQETQY
>TRBJ2-3|TRBV6-1
ASSEFVDTQY
>TRBJ2-1|TRBV6-1
ASSEDPQRWDNEQF
>TRBJ2-5|TRBV28
ASNEEGRETQY
>TRBJ2-5|TRBV4-1
ASSQDHNIQETQY
>TRBJ2-5|TRBV7-6
ASSPTSGGQRETQY
>TRBJ2-1|TRBV5-1
ASSLWTSGSYNEQF
>TRBJ1-2|TRBV7-9
ASNGASYGYT
>TRBJ2-2|TRBV4-2
ASTISGLNTGELF
>TRBJ1-1|TRBV2
ASSENGLNTEAF
>TRBJ2-5|TRBV5-1
ASSPSTSGGETQY
>TRBJ2-1|TRBV5-1
ASSLGSDYNEQF
>TRBJ2-3|TRBV27
ASSYTPPADTQY
>TRBJ1-6|TRBV4-3
ASSQLDSRNSPLH
>TRBJ1-3|TRBV19
ASSIQDLRGNTIY
>TRBJ2-1|TRBV9
ASSVGSGSYNEQF
>TRBJ2-5|TRBV7-6
ASSTTGGAGETQY
>TRBJ2-4|TRBV7-2
ASSSPPNIQY
>TRBJ2-7|TRBV5-1
ASSQDMGVYEQY
>TRBJ2-7|TRBV27
ASSGGSREQY
>TRBJ2-2|TRBV9
ASSVTVTGELF
>TRBJ2-3|TRBV29-1
SVEVRGGGQY
>TRBJ1-1|TRBV7-9
ASSKQGTTEAF
>TRBJ2-3|TRBV6-5
ASSYSQGIDTQY
>TRBJ2-1|TRBV2
ASGVWPPGGNEQF
>TRBJ2-7|TRBV4-1
ASAASQGPADEQY
>TRBJ2-7|TRBV29-1
SVEGGDRSPYEQY
>TRBJ2-4|TRBV27
ASSRAGVAKNIQY
>TRBJ2-2|TRBV4-2
ASSQEDGRLTGELF
>TRBJ1-2|TRBV29-1
SVVGQENYGYT
>TRBJ1-2|TRBV2
ASSERLGSYGYT
>TRBJ2-2|TRBV4-3
ASSQELGELNTGELF
>TRBJ1-1|TRBV19
ATKEGSPSEAF
>TRBJ2-7|TRBV28
ASSLGSSYEQY
>TRBJ2-7|TRBV18
ASSPGVTGTYEQY
>TRBJ2-7|TRBV7-9
ASSSKGLAYEQY
>TRBJ2-2|TRBV4-3
ASSQVTSGGAGTGELF
>TRBJ1-2|TRBV5-4
ASSARLGQGPSYT
>TRBJ2-7|TRBV6-5
ASSYTPMGEQY
>TRBJ2-1|TRBV19
ASLGLLAGGRDNEQF
>TRBJ1-5|TRBV19
ASGRGVGQPQH
>TRBJ2-3|TRBV6-5
ASRYWSGGTDTQY
>TRBJ1-1|TRBV4-3
ASSPDRGLNTEAF
>TRBJ2-6|TRBV4-3
ASSQDLGSGANVLT
>TRBJ2-7|TRBV19
ASSIGGGQFTYEQY
>TRBJ2-1|TRBV5-1
ASSRTNLWDEQF
>TRBJ2-5|TRBV18
ASSPLTVKETQY
>TRBJ2-1|TRBV27
ASRTLASGNEQF
>TRBJ2-7|TRBV27
ASSDGQGPLAEQY
>TRBJ1-6|TRBV4-3
ASSASGTGYNSPLH
>TRBJ1-2|TRBV6-5
ASSSSGYRGYT